This T cell receptor beta chain came from a study of control samples from healthy donors and cancer patients. The method was immunoSEQ multiplex PCR; TCRdb's version includes in-frame clones alone and lacks a portion of them. The sample lists 65,000 to 95,000 clones; about 89% were seen once. The CDR3 sequence is 15 residues long. Looked up from germline, CDR1 is LNHDA and CDR2 is SQIVND (reference sequence). The J segment lost 5 bases and the V segment lost 3 bases, leaving 6 bases of the junction unmatched. V gene TRBV19 combines with J gene TRBJ2-1; TRBD1 aligns across 8 bases. The clonotype originates from a man between 50 and 59 years old in good health. The sequenced material came from blood. The CDR3 nucleotides are TGTGCCAGTAGTATTCGACAGGGGATCGACAATGAGCAGTTCTTC. This translates into CASSIRQGIDNEQFF. The entire variable domain, with the rest obtained from reference TRBV19 and TRBJ2-1, is as follows: DGGITQSPKYLFRKEGQNVTLSCEQNLNHDAMYWYRQDPGQGLRLIYYSQIVNDFQKGDIAEGYSVSREKKESFPLTVTSAQKNPTAFYLCASSIRQGIDNEQFFGPGTRLTVL.